This is a list of T cell receptor beta chains from one sample in a study of T cell responses to AZD1222 COVID-19 vaccine. Assay used: immunoSEQ multiplex PCR; TCRdb lists only in-frame clones, some missing. Of some 120,000 clones listed, 85% to 90% are singletons. This specimen consisted of peripheral blood, obtained on day 0 of AZD1222 vaccination. The receptors were sampled from an adult in good health. Both conserved end residues are part of each CDR3. D genes are given only for firm matches. Size values are once, few and many counts, or a class for expanded clones, and some rows have none.

TRBV9	TRBD2	NA	TRBJ2-3	TGTGCCAGCAGCCCACACGGTGGGGGTAGCGGGGTAGATACGCAGTATTTT	CASSPHGGGSGVDTQYF
TRBV25-1	NA	NA	TRBJ2-7	TGTGCCAGCAGTGAGGGTAGGGCATTTGAGCAGTACTTC	CASSEGRAFEQYF
TRBV3-1/TRBV3-2	NA	NA	TRBJ2-7	TGTGCCAGCAGCCAAGAATTCCTGGGGACATCTACCTACGAGCAGTACTTC	CASSQEFLGTSTYEQYF
TRBV12-3/TRBV12-4	NA	NA	TRBJ2-5	TGTGCCAGCAGCCCCGACCAGCAAGAGACCCAGTACTTC	CASSPDQQETQYF
TRBV12-3/TRBV12-4	NA	NA	TRBJ1-2	TGTGCCAGCAGTTTAGGAGGGATTGATGGCTACACCTTC	CASSLGGIDGYTF
TRBV5-1	TRBD1	NA	TRBJ2-7	TGCGCCAGCTCCGAACAGGGGGGACCTTACGAGCAGTACTTC	CASSEQGGPYEQYF
TRBV20-1	NA	few	TRBJ2-7	TGCAGTGCTAACAGCGTCTACGAGCAGTACTTC	CSANSVYEQYF
TRBV6-5	NA	NA	TRBJ2-7	TGTGCCAGCAGCATACCACAGGGAGGGCAGTACTTC	CASSIPQGGQYF
TRBV5-1	NA	NA	TRBJ2-1	TGCGCCAGCAGCTTGGGTGGGGGAGCCCCTCTGTACAATGAGCAGTTCTTC	CASSLGGGAPLYNEQFF
TRBV6-6	NA	NA	TRBJ2-7	TGTGCCAGCAGCCTCGGGACGGCCCGATACGAGCAGTACTTC	CASSLGTARYEQYF
TRBV30	TRBD1	NA	TRBJ1-2	TGTGCCTGGAGTATATCCGGGACAGGGGACTATGGCTACACCTTC	CAWSISGTGDYGYTF
TRBV30	TRBD1	NA	TRBJ1-6	TGTGCCTGGAGGACAGGGGGAAATTCACCCCTCCACTTT	CAWRTGGNSPLHF
TRBV6-2/TRBV6-3	NA	once	TRBJ2-7	TGTGCCAGCAGTCCCTACCCAGGACGGCACGATAGCTCCTACGAGCAGTACTTC	CASSPYPGRHDSSYEQYF
TRBV7-2	NA	NA	TRBJ1-2	TGTGCCAGCAGCCCCAGAGGGTCGTACTATGGCTACACCTTC	CASSPRGSYYGYTF
TRBV5-1	NA	NA	TRBJ2-7	TGCGCCAGCAGCTTGGTGGGGCCGGGGGGCGGTTCCTACGAGCAGTACTTC	CASSLVGPGGGSYEQYF
TRBV6-2/TRBV6-3	NA	NA	TRBJ2-3	TGTGCCAGCAGTTACTCCACACCAACATACGCCCCCGGTACGCAGTATTTT	CASSYSTPTYAPGTQYF
TRBV2	NA	few	TRBJ1-5	TGTGCCAGCAGTCGGACACCCAATAATCAGCCCCAGCATTTT	CASSRTPNNQPQHF
TRBV6-5	NA	NA	TRBJ1-1	TGTGCCAGCAGTTACCGACACTACACTGAAGCTTTCTTT	CASSYRHYTEAFF
TRBV5-4	TRBD1	NA	TRBJ2-5	TGTGCCAGCAGCTGGGGGGACAGGGGGCTTGAGACCCAGTACTTC	CASSWGDRGLETQYF
TRBV2	NA	NA	TRBJ2-2	TGTGCCTCCAAGTCTGCCGGGGAGCTGTTTTTT	CASKSAGELFF
TRBV5-1	NA	NA	TRBJ2-1	TGCGCCAGCAGCTTTACAGGGCCCCCCTACAATGAGCAGTTCTTC	CASSFTGPPYNEQFF
TRBV28	NA	NA	TRBJ2-5	TGTGCCAGCAGTTTATCAGGACCAACTCAAGAGACCCAGTACTTC	CASSLSGPTQETQYF
TRBV7-9	NA	NA	TRBJ1-4	TGTGCCAGCAGACCCTCCGGAGCAACTAATGAAAAACTGTTTTTT	CASRPSGATNEKLFF
TRBV7-9	NA	NA	TRBJ2-7	TGTGCCAGCAGCCCGTTTGGGGTTGGTTACGAGCAGTACTTC	CASSPFGVGYEQYF
TRBV11-2	NA	NA	TRBJ2-1	TGTGCCAGCAGCCTAACCCCCCTAGAGTCGTTCTTC	CASSLTPLESFF
TRBV19	TRBD1	NA	TRBJ1-5	TGTGCCAGTAGTCGGGTCCCGGGACAGGGTGGAAGCAATCAGCCCCAGCATTTT	CASSRVPGQGGSNQPQHF
TRBV27	NA	NA	TRBJ1-4	TGTGCCAGCAGTCCATCCCCTGTCAAAGGAACTAATGAAAAACTGTTTTTT	CASSPSPVKGTNEKLFF
TRBV7-2	TRBD1	NA	TRBJ2-1	TGTGCCAGCAGCCCCGGACAGGGGGGCTACAATGAGCAGTTCTTC	CASSPGQGGYNEQFF
TRBV15	NA	NA	TRBJ2-5	TGTGCCACCAGCGGAACATATCAAGAGACCCAGTACTTC	CATSGTYQETQYF
TRBV28	TRBD1	NA	TRBJ1-1	TGTGCCAGCAGCACGGGACAGATGAACACTGAAGCTTTCTTT	CASSTGQMNTEAFF
TRBV21-1	NA	NA	TRBJ2-5	TGTGCCAGCAGCAAAGGAGGGGCCTACTTC	CASSKGGAYF
TRBV3-1/TRBV3-2	NA	NA	TRBJ1-6	TGTGCCAGCAGCCAAGTACTGGGTTATAATTCACCCCTCCACTTT	CASSQVLGYNSPLHF
TRBV28	NA	NA	TRBJ2-3	TGTGCCAGCAGTGGGGGACGGCGATTCACAGATACGCAGTATTTT	CASSGGRRFTDTQYF
TRBV6-5	TRBD1	NA	TRBJ2-1	TGTGCCAGCAGTTCTGGGGACAGCCACCCACACAATGAGCAGTTCTTC	CASSSGDSHPHNEQFF
TRBV7-9	TRBD2	NA	TRBJ2-3	TGTGCCAGCAGCTTAGGACTAGCTTCAGTCCCAGATACGCAGTATTTT	CASSLGLASVPDTQYF
TRBV3-1/TRBV3-2	NA	NA	TRBJ2-1	TGTGCCAGCAGCCAAGATAGGGGGTGGACTAGCAATGAGCAGTTCTTC	CASSQDRGWTSNEQFF
TRBV4-1	NA	once	TRBJ1-4	TGCGCCAGCAGCCAAGATAGGGCCAGCCAGAGCGAAAAACTGTTTTTT	CASSQDRASQSEKLFF
TRBV28	NA	NA	TRBJ1-1	TGTGCCAGCTCAAGTTGGGGGACGGGGGGCCAGAACACTGAAGCTTTCTTT	CASSSWGTGGQNTEAFF
TRBV5-1	NA	NA	TRBJ1-5	TGCGCCAGCAGCTTGGACCCAGGCAATAGCAATCAGCCCCAGCATTTT	CASSLDPGNSNQPQHF
TRBV7-2	NA	NA	TRBJ2-7	TGTGCCAGCAGCTTATATAGTTCCTCCTACGAGCAGTACTTC	CASSLYSSSYEQYF
TRBV6-6	NA	NA	TRBJ2-4	TGTGCCAGCAGGTCCGGTGGAAACATTCAGTACTTC	CASRSGGNIQYF
TRBV6-4	TRBD1	NA	TRBJ2-1	TGTGCCAGCAGCCGGACAGGGGAGTTAGGCGATGAGCAGTTCTTC	CASSRTGELGDEQFF
TRBV6-5	NA	NA	TRBJ2-7	TGTGCCAGCAGTTACGATCGGGTGGATAACGAGCAGTACTTC	CASSYDRVDNEQYF
TRBV6-5	NA	NA	TRBJ1-6	TGTGCCAGCAGTTATCAGGGGAACGATTCACCCCTCCACTTT	CASSYQGNDSPLHF
TRBV5-1	TRBD1	NA	TRBJ1-5	TGCGCCAGCAGCCTGGACAGGGCGACAAATCAGCCCCAGCATTTT	CASSLDRATNQPQHF
TRBV7-2	NA	NA	TRBJ2-5	TGTGCCAGCAGCTTAATCGCGAAGCCGGAGGAGACCCAGTACTTC	CASSLIAKPEETQYF
TRBV7-3	TRBD2	NA	TRBJ2-7	TGTGCCAGCAGCTTAACTCAGGCGGGAGTTGGCGAGCAGTACTTC	CASSLTQAGVGEQYF
TRBV10-2	NA	NA	TRBJ2-7	TGCGCCAGCAGTGAGTTCCTACCCGGGACGGCGAGCTCCTACGAGCAGTACTTC	CASSEFLPGTASSYEQYF
TRBV3-1/TRBV3-2	TRBD2	NA	TRBJ2-3	TGTGCCAGCAGCCACTCGCGGGGGGGCGCAGATACGCAGTATTTT	CASSHSRGGADTQYF
TRBV5-1	NA	NA	TRBJ1-4	TGCGCCAGCAGCTTGGGAGGGGCTACTAATGAAAAACTGTTTTTT	CASSLGGATNEKLFF
TRBV4-1	NA	NA	TRBJ2-7	TGCGCCAGCAGCCAAGCGTTTGACGCCTCCTACGAGCAGTACTTC	CASSQAFDASYEQYF
TRBV3-1/TRBV3-2	NA	once	TRBJ1-5	TGTGCCAGCAGCCGGGGTAATAGCAATCAGCCCCAGCATTTT	CASSRGNSNQPQHF
TRBV7-9	NA	NA	TRBJ1-2	TGTGCCAGCAGCCCCCCGGGGTCGGGCCATGGCTACACCTTC	CASSPPGSGHGYTF